These 10 T cell receptor beta chains were all obtained from the same sample, sequenced in a study of shared clonotypes between healthy human individuals. Some clones are missing from TCRdb's copy, which holds only in-frame ones; the method was immunoSEQ multiplex PCR. The sample has 850,000 to 1,200,000 clones, around 74% seen once. The sample consisted of memory CD4+ T cells sorted from blood. The subset is: CD45RA-negative fraction. The receptors stem from a man aged 18 to 30 in good health.

The chain couples TRBV7-2 to TRBJ2-2; TRBD2 might be the D (5 bases). V lost 2 bases and J lost 1, with 8 bases in between. Germline CDR1 and CDR2: SGHTA and FQGNSA. This CDR3 contains 15 residues. The CDR3 sequence: CASSLSGQNTGELFF. In nucleotides, the CDR3 is TGTGCCAGCAGCTTAAGCGGCCAGAACACCGGGGAGCTGTTTTTT.

A remark on this clone: Relative to the germline gene, one junction end is altered; a read error may explain this. The V gene is TRBV7-2, the J gene TRBJ2-7; TRBD2 is a possible D gene (7 bases). The CDR3 covers 13 residues. In germline, CDR1 is SGHTA, CDR2 FQGNSA. This CDR3 reads CASSQRGGRHRHF. The CDR3, as DNA: TGTGCCAGCAGCCAAAGGGGGGGGAGACATAGGCACTTC. Using reference TRBV7-2 and TRBJ2-7 for the parts outside the CDR3, the full variable domain is GAGVSQSPSNKVTEKGKDVELRCDPISGHTALYWYRQSLGQGLEFLIYFQGNSAPDKSGLPSDRFSAERTGGSVSTLTIQRTQQEDSAVYLCASSQRGGRHRHFGPGTRLTVT.

For this clone: This sample includes further DNA sequences coding for the same CDR3. The V call is TRBV6-5, the J call TRBJ2-5; 7 bases line up with TRBD2. The V gene's germline CDR1 is MNHEY and CDR2 SVGAGI. The CDR3 is 12 residues long. The ends lost 4 bases at V and 5 bases at J; junction bases unmatched: 1. CDR3 amino acids: CASSSRGETQYF. For the CDR3, the DNA is TGTGCCAGCAGTTCGCGGGGGGAGACCCAGTACTTC.

The chain employs TRBV2 and TRBJ2-1; weak D call: TRBD1 (5 bases). Germline assignment: CDR1 SNHLY and CDR2 FYNNEI. This CDR3 has 15 amino acids. With 3 bases removed from V and 7 bases from J, the gap between germline ends came to 16 bases. The CDR3 here is CASSELLPQGNEQFF. As DNA, the CDR3 is TGTGCCAGCAGTGAGCTTCTACCCCAGGGAAATGAGCAGTTCTTC.

The chain links TRBV19 to TRBJ2-7, with 7 bases fitting TRBD1. This CDR3 is built from 15 residues. V was clipped by 3 bases and J by 6 bases; unmatched bases: 11. Germline CDR1 and CDR2: LNHDA and SQIVND (reference sequence). CDR3 nucleotide sequence: TGTGCCAGTAGTATGGCTGTGACAGGGTCTAGCGAGCAGTACTTC. This translates into CASSMAVTGSSEQYF.

The chain uses TRBV6-1 and TRBJ2-7; D possibly corresponds to TRBD2 (7 bases). V lost 6 bases and J 4 bases, leaving 16 bases between the germline ends. The CDR3 length is 14 residues. In germline, CDR1 is MNHNS, CDR2 SASEGT. CDR3 loop: CASSEQGGGYEQYF. In DNA form, the CDR3 reads TGTGCCAGCAGCGAACAGGGAGGGGGATACGAGCAGTACTTC.

This clone was seen more than once but under ten times. The genes are TRBV5-4 and TRBJ2-1, with D perhaps TRBD1 or TRBD2 (6 bases each). This CDR3 is built from 15 residues. CDR1 and CDR2 (germline): SGHNT, YYREEE (reference sequence). Trimming pared 5 bases from V and 2 bases from J, leaving 14 bases between. CDR3 in DNA: TGTGCCAGCAGTCGGAGGGGGGATCCCTACAATGAGCAGTTCTTC. Its translation: CASSRRGDPYNEQFF.

This rearrangement joins TRBV30 to TRBJ1-5; D perhaps matches TRBD1 (6 bases). The germline CDR1 and CDR2 sequences are GTSNPN and SVGIG (reference sequence). CDR3 length: 15 residues. Between the trimmed V and J ends, which lost 0 bases and 3 bases, there was a span of 12 bases. The CDR3 reads CAWSVGRGLNQPQHF. CDR3 coding DNA: TGTGCCTGGAGTGTAGGTCGGGGGCTCAATCAGCCCCAGCATTTT.

The chain employs TRBV11-2 and TRBJ2-7; 9 bases fit TRBD2. This CDR3 spans 15 amino acids. V dropped 0 bases and J dropped 3; count of bases not matched to a gene: 3. From germline, CDR1 is SGHAT and CDR2 FQNNGV. CDR3 sequence (DNA): TGTGCCAGCAGCTTAGACGGACTAGCGAGCTACGAGCAGTACTTC. Encoded protein: CASSLDGLASYEQYF.

On this clone itself: Mismatch with germline at one junction end may stem from a read error. The chain links TRBV7-7 to TRBJ2-1; D gene ambiguous. Per germline, CDR1 SSHAT and CDR2 FNYEAQ (reference sequence). The CDR3 has 16 amino acids. The CDR3 DNA reads TGTGCTAGCAGCTTAGGTTCAAGCCCATCGTACAATGAGCAGTTCTTC. As protein: CASSLGSSPSYNEQFF. Full variable domain (remainder filled in from reference TRBV7-7 and TRBJ2-1): GAGVSQSPRYKVTKRGQDVTLRCDPISSHATLYWYQQALGQGPEFLTYFNYEAQPDKSGLPSDRFSAERPEGSISTLTIQRTEQRDSAMYRCASSLGSSPSYNEQFFGPGTRLTVL.